What follows are 30 T cell receptor beta chains derived from one specimen sequenced in a study of shared clonotypes between healthy human individuals. Libraries were prepared by immunoSEQ multiplex PCR; TCRdb keeps only in-frame clonotypes and omits some of them. The table lists about 1.5 million clones, 95% to 99% of them singletons, with around 0.45% in the top ten. The sample taken for sequencing was naive CD4+ T cells sorted from blood. As for subset: CD45RA+ positively selected. These receptors all come from a man aged 30-40 years in good health.

The rearrangement uses TRBV19 and TRBJ1-5, with 8 bases aligning to TRBD1. V shed 6 bases and J 4 bases; nucleotides not matched to a gene: 8. CDR3 length equals 15 residues. Per germline, CDR1 LNHDA and CDR2 SQIVND (reference sequence). The CDR3 DNA is TGTGCCAGTAGGCCCCAGGGGGCTCAAAATCAGCCCCAGCATTTT. Protein sequence: CASRPQGAQNQPQHF.

This clone appeared once. The J gene is TRBJ2-2, the V gene TRBV5-1; D remains ambiguous. This CDR3 comprises 12 residues. Germline values: CDR1 SGHRS, CDR2 YFSETQ. The V end lost 4 bases, the J end lost 8 bases, and 9 bases lay between the germline ends. The CDR3 coding sequence is TGCGCCAGCAGCCCGGAGAGGGGGGAGCTGTTTTTT. Protein: CASSPERGELFF.

The chain combines TRBV9 with TRBJ1-4, with TRBD1 matching 9 bases. V was pared by 4 bases and J by 4 bases, with 8 bases of the junction left unmatched. Germline CDR1 reads SGDLS; CDR2 reads YYNGEE. This CDR3 spans 16 amino acids. This CDR3 is CASSPYGDRDNEKLFF. The CDR3 DNA reads as TGTGCCAGCAGCCCTTATGGGGACAGGGATAATGAAAAACTGTTTTTT.

This chain joins TRBV5-4 and TRBJ2-1; TRBD2 matches at 9 bases. This CDR3 has 16 amino acids. From germline, CDR1 is SGHNT and CDR2 YYREEE (reference sequence). V dropped 0 bases and J dropped 1; count of bases not matched to a gene: 2. The CDR3 DNA is TGTGCCAGCAGCTTGGTTCTAGCGGGGTCCTACAATGAGCAGTTCTTC. This sequence encodes CASSLVLAGSYNEQFF.

The V call is TRBV7-2, the J call TRBJ2-2; 9 bases agree with TRBD2. V gave up 5 bases and J gave up 1 base; unmatched junction bases: 2. The germline V gene has CDR1 SGHTA and CDR2 FQGNSA. This CDR3 has 15 residues. CDR3 amino acids: CASSVLAGNTGELFF. CDR3 bases: TGTGCCAGCAGCGTACTAGCGGGGAACACCGGGGAGCTGTTTTTT. Full variable domain (rest looked up from reference TRBV7-2 and TRBJ2-2): GAGVSQSPSNKVTEKGKDVELRCDPISGHTALYWYRQSLGQGLEFLIYFQGNSAPDKSGLPSDRFSAERTGGSVSTLTIQRTQQEDSAVYLCASSVLAGNTGELFFGEGSRLTVL.

The chain uses TRBV6-7 and TRBJ2-1, with a possible D match to TRBD2 (6 bases). TRBV6-7 is sorted into the ORF group, with uncertain function. The CDR3 contains 15 residues. V was cut by 4 bases and J by 0 bases, with 10 bases left in between. CDR3 region: CASSLWGDSYNEQFF. For the CDR3, the DNA is TGTGCCAGCAGTTTATGGGGGGACTCCTACAATGAGCAGTTCTTC.

The V call is TRBV7-2, the J call TRBJ1-4; possible D gene TRBD1, 5 bases. Trimming shortened V by 7 bases and J by 4 bases, and 16 bases separated the two germline ends. The CDR3 has 15 amino acids. CDR1 is SGHTA, CDR2 FQGNSA, per germline. The CDR3 loop is CASTPGTVLNEKLFF. The CDR3 bases are TGTGCCAGCACCCCAGGGACGGTACTTAATGAAAAACTGTTTTTT.

The chain couples TRBV21-1 to TRBJ2-4; the D call of TRBD1 is as the table states it, not checked on the DNA. TRBV21-1 is annotated as a pseudogene. CDR3 size: 17 residues. The CDR3 DNA sequence: TGTGCCAGCAGTCCAAGGGCTTTGGACAGGGTCAAAAACATTCAGTACTTC. It is translated as CASSPRALDRVKNIQYF.

The V call is TRBV6-1, the J call TRBJ2-1; a weak D match, TRBD1 (6 bases). Trimming took 3 bases from V and 4 from J, leaving 19 bases between them. CDR1 MNHNS and CDR2 SASEGT come from the germline V gene. The CDR3 extends over 17 amino acids. In DNA, the CDR3 is TGTGCCAGCAGTGACCCCCACAGGGACACGCCGTACAATGAGCAGTTCTTC. As protein: CASSDPHRDTPYNEQFF.

This clone is a singleton in its sample. The rearrangement uses TRBV6-5 and TRBJ2-5; 9 bases map to TRBD2. The CDR3 covers 15 residues. V gave up 0 bases and J gave up 4 bases; unmatched junction bases: 3. Germline assignment: CDR1 MNHEY and CDR2 SVGAGI. Here the CDR3 DNA reads TGTGCCAGCAGTTACTCACCGACTAGCGGAGAGACCCAGTACTTC. Protein: CASSYSPTSGETQYF.

The V gene is TRBV2, the J gene TRBJ1-5; D is possibly TRBD1 (6 bases). Between the trimmed V and J ends, which lost 8 bases and 7 bases, there was a span of 12 bases. The germline gives CDR1 SNHLY, CDR2 FYNNEI. The CDR3 extends over 12 amino acids. CDR3 sequence (DNA): TGTGCCAGCGGGCAGGGGCCCCAGCCCCAGCATTTT. Translating it yields CASGQGPQPQHF. The full variable domain, in which reference TRBV2 and TRBJ1-5 provide the parts outside the CDR3, is EPEVTQTPSHQVTQMGQEVILRCVPISNHLYFYWYRQILGQKVEFLVSFYNNEISEKSEIFDDQFSVERPDGSNFTLKIRSTKLEDSAMYFCASGQGPQPQHFGDGTRLSIL.

Of note for this clone: The same CDR3 is also encoded by other DNA sequences in this sample. V gene TRBV28 combines with J gene TRBJ2-7, with 12 bases that match TRBD2. The germline CDR1 and CDR2 sequences are MDHEN and SYDVKM. With 4 bases clipped from V and 2 bases from J, the junction kept 3 bases outside the gene matches. CDR3 size: 15 residues. CDR3 in DNA: TGTGCCAGCAGTTCGCTAGCGGGAGGGCCCTACGAGCAGTACTTC. It codes for CASSSLAGGPYEQYF.

The genes are TRBV7-2 and TRBJ2-7; perhaps TRBD1 as D (5 bases). V lost 3 bases and J 1 base, leaving 10 bases between the germline ends. Germline CDR1 SGHTA, CDR2 FQGNSA. The CDR3 totals 14 residues. DNA of the CDR3: TGTGCCAGCAGCTTTCAGACAGCTTCCTACGAGCAGTACTTC. Its protein product is CASSFQTASYEQYF.

The chain employs TRBV19 and TRBJ2-7; D call uncertain. Trimming cost V 6 bases and J 2 bases, with 11 bases left between them. This CDR3 region has 13 residues. Germline CDR1 and CDR2: LNHDA and SQIVND (reference sequence). The CDR3 DNA sequence: TGTGCCAGTAGACTCGACGGAACCTACGAGCAGTACTTC. It yields the protein CASRLDGTYEQYF.

The chain combines TRBV7-8 with TRBJ2-7; possible D gene TRBD2, 5 bases. V lost 4 bases and J 2 bases, leaving 9 bases between the germline ends. From germline, CDR1 is SGHVS and CDR2 FQNEAQ. The length of the CDR3 is 13 residues. Written as DNA, the CDR3 is TGTGCCAGCAGCTCGAAGCGGACCTACGAGCAGTACTTC. This codes for CASSSKRTYEQYF.

This CDR3 reads CASSPEPRQSVYNEQFF. The DNA for the CDR3 is TGTGCCAGCTCACCAGAACCCCGACAGTCCGTTTACAATGAGCAGTTCTTC. The chain is built from TRBV18 and TRBJ2-1, with D possibly TRBD1 on 5 matching bases. Per the germline V gene, CDR1 is KGHSH and CDR2 is LQKENI. V dropped 2 bases and J dropped 4 bases, with 18 bases sitting between them. The CDR3 spans 17 residues.

J is TRBJ1-4 and V is TRBV9; TRBD1 matches at 7 bases. Germline V gene data show CDR1 as SGDLS and CDR2 as YYNGEE. The V gene end was trimmed by 4 bases and the J gene end by 8 bases; junction bases not matched to a gene: 8. The CDR3 loop spans 14 amino acids. The CDR3 protein is CASSPRGVGEKLFF. CDR3 nucleotide sequence: TGTGCCAGCAGCCCCAGGGGGGTCGGGGAAAAACTGTTTTTT. Drawing the rest from reference TRBV9 and TRBJ1-4, the complete variable domain is DSGVTQTPKHLITATGQRVTLRCSPRSGDLSVYWYQQSLDQGLQFLIQYYNGEERAKGNILERFSAQQFPDLHSELNLSSLELGDSALYFCASSPRGVGEKLFFGSGTQLSVL.

The rearrangement joins TRBV6-1 to TRBJ2-6; 11 bases match TRBD1. CDR1 is MNHNS, CDR2 SASEGT, per germline. The V and J ends lost 3 bases and 0 bases, in that order; junction bases with no gene match: 7. There are 19 residues in the CDR3. The CDR3 nucleotides are TGTGCCAGCAGTGACGGACAGGGGGCTCAGAGCTCTGGGGCCAACGTCCTGACTTTC. Amino acid sequence: CASSDGQGAQSSGANVLTF.

The DNA for the CDR3 is TGCGCCAGCAGTGTAACCCCAGACTCTGAAGCTTTCTTT. Its protein is CASSVTPDSEAFF. The J gene is TRBJ1-1, the V gene TRBV10-1; D not resolved. Germline assignment: CDR1 WNHNN and CDR2 SYGVQD (reference sequence). V lost 4 bases to trimming and J lost 6 bases, with 12 bases between them. This CDR3 comprises 13 residues.

This chain links TRBV9 with TRBJ2-1; 8 nucleotides match TRBD1. This CDR3 contains 14 residues. The V and J ends lost 4 bases and 5 bases, in that order; junction bases with no gene match: 5. In germline, CDR1 is SGDLS, CDR2 YYNGEE. The DNA of the CDR3 is TGTGCCAGCAGCTCCCAGGGGGCAAACAATGAGCAGTTCTTC. As protein: CASSSQGANNEQFF. Full variable domain (remainder filled in from reference TRBV9 and TRBJ2-1): DSGVTQTPKHLITATGQRVTLRCSPRSGDLSVYWYQQSLDQGLQFLIQYYNGEERAKGNILERFSAQQFPDLHSELNLSSLELGDSALYFCASSSQGANNEQFFGPGTRLTVL.

The chain links TRBV18 to TRBJ2-1, with TRBD2 matching 7 bases. The trim removed 0 bases at V and 5 bases at J, leaving 13 bases unmatched. Germline assignment: CDR1 KGHSH and CDR2 LQKENI. The CDR3 is 18 amino acids. The chain's CDR3 is CASSPPWLAEPLDNEQFF. CDR3 bases: TGTGCCAGCTCACCACCTTGGCTAGCGGAACCACTCGACAATGAGCAGTTCTTC. Full variable domain (missing parts from reference TRBV18 and TRBJ2-1): NAGVMQNPRHLVRRRGQEARLRCSPMKGHSHVYWYRQLPEEGLKFMVYLQKENIIDESGMPKERFSAEFPKEGPSILRIQQVVRGDSAAYFCASSPPWLAEPLDNEQFFGPGTRLTVL.

The genes are TRBV9 and TRBJ2-1; D perhaps matches TRBD1 (8 bases). Germline V CDR1 and CDR2: SGDLS, YYNGEE. The CDR3 sequence is 15 residues long. V shed 2 bases and J shed 9 bases, with 18 bases lying between them. The CDR3 loop reads CASSVIQGGLLEQFF. CDR3 DNA: TGTGCCAGCAGCGTCATACAGGGGGGGTTGCTTGAGCAGTTCTTC.

About this clone itself: The same CDR3 is also encoded by other DNA sequences in this sample. V and J are TRBV20-1 and TRBJ2-3, with unresolved D. This CDR3 is built from 10 residues. The V end was cut by 1 base, the J end by 6 bases, with 2 bases between. Germline loops: CDR1 DFQATT, CDR2 SNEGSKA (reference sequence). The CDR3 reads CSARADTQYF. In DNA form, the CDR3 reads TGCAGTGCTAGAGCTGATACGCAGTATTTT.

The chain uses TRBV10-2 and TRBJ2-7; 8 bases align to TRBD1. The CDR3 totals 14 residues. V lost 6 bases, J lost 6 bases, and 10 bases stayed unmatched. Per the germline V gene, CDR1 is WSHSY and CDR2 is SAAADI. The DNA for the CDR3 is TGCGCCAGCAGAACTTCGGGACAGGTTGTCGAGCAGTACTTC. Encoded protein: CASRTSGQVVEQYF.

To note about this clone: The junction differs from germline at one of its ends, possibly a read error. The chain combines TRBV18 with TRBJ2-2; TRBD1 matches 9 bases. The CDR3 is made up of 16 amino acids. Germline V lookup: CDR1 KGHSH, CDR2 LQKENI. CDR3 in DNA: TGTGCCAGCTCTCCACCTCCGGGACAGGGCACCGGGGAGCTGTTTTTT. It encodes CASSPPPGQGTGELFF.

The J gene is TRBJ2-2, the V gene TRBV25-1, with 8 bases identical to TRBD2. The trim removed 7 bases at V and 3 bases at J, leaving 1 base unmatched. This CDR3 is built from 13 residues. Germline assignment: CDR1 MGHDK and CDR2 SYGVNS. For the CDR3, the DNA is TGTGCCAGCAAGCGGGAGTACACCGGGGAGCTGTTTTTT. Translation: CASKREYTGELFF. The full variable domain, its missing parts supplied by reference TRBV25-1 and TRBJ2-2, is EADIYQTPRYLVIGTGKKITLECSQTMGHDKMYWYQQDPGMELHLIHYSYGVNSTEKGDLSSESTVSRIRTEHFPLTLESARPSHTSQYLCASKREYTGELFFGEGSRLTVL.

V gene TRBV18 combines with J gene TRBJ1-1; TRBD1 is a possible D gene (5 bases). Trimming stripped 3 bases from V and 4 bases from J, with 12 bases between. Looked up from germline, CDR1 is KGHSH and CDR2 is LQKENI. The CDR3 has 14 amino acids. This CDR3 is CASSPQGLSTEAFF. CDR3 coding DNA: TGTGCCAGCTCACCCCAGGGACTAAGCACTGAAGCTTTCTTT.

This clone was picked up one time. The chain recombines TRBV5-4 with TRBJ2-1; 8 bases are shared with TRBD2. Germline loops: CDR1 SGHNT, CDR2 YYREEE (reference sequence). Trimming at V came to 6 bases and at J to 7 bases, leaving 15 bases not matched to a gene. The CDR3 has 16 residues. CDR3 coding DNA: TGTGCCAGCAAGGGTCCGACTAGCGAGCGTCAGAATGAGCAGTTCTTC. Its protein is CASKGPTSERQNEQFF.

The count of this clone is one. The chain is built from TRBV19 and TRBJ2-7, with 9 positions matching TRBD1. From germline, CDR1 is LNHDA and CDR2 SQIVND (reference sequence). The V and J ends lost 5 bases and 7 bases, in that order; junction bases with no gene match: 9. The CDR3 consists of 14 residues. For the CDR3, the DNA is TGTGCCAGTAGTCTCCGGGACAGGGTGGGTGAGCAGTACTTC. Its protein is CASSLRDRVGEQYF.

This CDR3 reads CAISLASGRDDGELFF. Here the CDR3 DNA reads TGTGCCATTTCGTTGGCTAGCGGGAGGGATGACGGGGAGCTGTTTTTT. The chain couples TRBV10-3 to TRBJ2-2; TRBD2 matches at 12 bases. This CDR3 comprises 16 residues. The V and J ends lost 9 bases and 7 bases, in that order; junction bases with no gene match: 12. Germline CDR1 and CDR2: ENHRY and SYGVKD.